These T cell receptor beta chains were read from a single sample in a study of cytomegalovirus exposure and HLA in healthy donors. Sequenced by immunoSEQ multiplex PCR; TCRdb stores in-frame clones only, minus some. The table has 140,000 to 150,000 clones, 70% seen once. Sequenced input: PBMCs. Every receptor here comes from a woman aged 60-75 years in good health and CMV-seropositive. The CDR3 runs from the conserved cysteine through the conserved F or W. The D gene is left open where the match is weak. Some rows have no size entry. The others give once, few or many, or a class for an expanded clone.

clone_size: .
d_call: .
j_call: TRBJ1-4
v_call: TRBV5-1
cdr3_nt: TGCGCCAGCAGCCTAAAGAGTAATGAAAAACTGTTTTTT
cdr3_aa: CASSLKSNEKLFF

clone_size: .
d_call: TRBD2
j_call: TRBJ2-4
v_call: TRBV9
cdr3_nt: TGTGCCAGCAGCCCTCGGACTAGCGGGAGAAACATTCAGTACTTC
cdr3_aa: CASSPRTSGRNIQYF

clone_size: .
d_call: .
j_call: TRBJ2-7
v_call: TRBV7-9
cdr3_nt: TGTGCCAGCAGCTCAAGCGGAATCTACGAGCAGTACTTC
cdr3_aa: CASSSSGIYEQYF

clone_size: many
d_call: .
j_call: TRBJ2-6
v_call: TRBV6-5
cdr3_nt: TGTGCCAGCAGCCAGGGGGGGGCCAACGTCCTGACTTTC
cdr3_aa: CASSQGGANVLTF

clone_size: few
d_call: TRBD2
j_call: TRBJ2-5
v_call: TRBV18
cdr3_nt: TGTGCCAGCTCACCTCCTAGCGGGAGGGCCAAGAAGACCCAGTACTTC
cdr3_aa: CASSPPSGRAKKTQYF

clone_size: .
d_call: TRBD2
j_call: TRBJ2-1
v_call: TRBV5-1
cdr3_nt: TGCGCCAGCAGCTTGGGACTAGCGGGGCATGAGCAGTTCTTC
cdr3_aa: CASSLGLAGHEQFF

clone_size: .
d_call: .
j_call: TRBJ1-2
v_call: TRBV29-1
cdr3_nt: TGCAGCGTTGAACGGGCGGGGGGCAACTATGGCTACACCTTC
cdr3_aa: CSVERAGGNYGYTF

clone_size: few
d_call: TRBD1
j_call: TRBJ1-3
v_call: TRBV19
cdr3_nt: TGTGCCAGTAGAACGACAGGGCTCGGAAACACCATATATTTT
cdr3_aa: CASRTTGLGNTIYF

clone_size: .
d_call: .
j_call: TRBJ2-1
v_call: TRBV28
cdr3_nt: TGTGCCAGCAGTCGATTACTCAATGAGCAGTTCTTC
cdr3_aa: CASSRLLNEQFF

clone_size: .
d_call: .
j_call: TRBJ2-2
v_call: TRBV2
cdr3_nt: TGTGCCAGCAGTGGAGCGGGCCCTCTGAACACCGGGGAGCTGTTTTTT
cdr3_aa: CASSGAGPLNTGELFF

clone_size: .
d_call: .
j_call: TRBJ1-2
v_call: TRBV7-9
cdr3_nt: TGTGCCAGCAGCCCGTACAGGGATCTAGGTGGCTACACCTTC
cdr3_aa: CASSPYRDLGGYTF

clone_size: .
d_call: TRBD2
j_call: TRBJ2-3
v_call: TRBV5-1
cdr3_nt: TGCGCCAGCAGCTTGGCCCCCTCTGCGGGACTAGCGGGAGGGCCTACGGATACGCAGTATTTT
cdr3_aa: CASSLAPSAGLAGGPTDTQYF

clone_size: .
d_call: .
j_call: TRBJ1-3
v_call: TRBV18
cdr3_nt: TGTGCCAGCTCACGATCGACAGACTCTGGAAACACCATATATTTT
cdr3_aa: CASSRSTDSGNTIYF

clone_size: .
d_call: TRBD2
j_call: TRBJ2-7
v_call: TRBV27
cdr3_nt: TGTGCCAGCAGTTTAGAGCGGGAGGGCCGCGAGCAGTACTTC
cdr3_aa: CASSLEREGREQYF

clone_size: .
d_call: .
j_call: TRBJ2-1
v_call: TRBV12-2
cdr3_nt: TGTGCAAGTCGCCCCGGTGGGAGTGAGCAATTCTTC
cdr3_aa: CASRPGGSEQFF

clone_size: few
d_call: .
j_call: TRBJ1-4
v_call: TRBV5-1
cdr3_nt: TGCGCCAGCAGGGACAGTTTTAATGAAAAACTGTTTTTT
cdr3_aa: CASRDSFNEKLFF

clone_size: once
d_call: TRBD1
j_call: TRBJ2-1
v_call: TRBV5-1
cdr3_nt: TGCGCCAGCAGCCCGGGGACAGGGGGCTACAATGAGCAGTTCTTC
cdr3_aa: CASSPGTGGYNEQFF

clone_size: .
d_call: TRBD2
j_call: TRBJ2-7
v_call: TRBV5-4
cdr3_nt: TGTGCCACGACTAGCGGGAGTAGAAACGAGCAGTACTTC
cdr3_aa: CATTSGSRNEQYF

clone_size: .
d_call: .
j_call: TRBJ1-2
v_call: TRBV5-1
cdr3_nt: TGCGCCAGCAGCTTGGAGACGGTCGCGACGAGGTATGGCTACACCTTC
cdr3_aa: CASSLETVATRYGYTF

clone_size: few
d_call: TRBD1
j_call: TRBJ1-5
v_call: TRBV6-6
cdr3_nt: TGTGCCAGCAGTCCTTCACAGGGGGCCAATCAGCCCCAGCATTTT
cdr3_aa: CASSPSQGANQPQHF

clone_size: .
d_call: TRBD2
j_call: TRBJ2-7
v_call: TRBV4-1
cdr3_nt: TGCGCCAGCAGCCAAGACCCTTTCGTAGCGGGAGGACGCTCACGGTCGTACTTC
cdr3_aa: CASSQDPFVAGGRSRSYF

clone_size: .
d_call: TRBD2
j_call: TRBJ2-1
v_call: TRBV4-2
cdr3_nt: TGTGCCAGCAGCCGCGCCGGGACGGGGACTAGCGGGAGCTTTAGCAATGAGCAGTTCTTC
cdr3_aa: CASSRAGTGTSGSFSNEQFF

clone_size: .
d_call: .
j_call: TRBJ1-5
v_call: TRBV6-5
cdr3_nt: TGTGCCAGCAGTCAGGGCGCCCATCAGCCCCAGCATTTT
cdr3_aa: CASSQGAHQPQHF

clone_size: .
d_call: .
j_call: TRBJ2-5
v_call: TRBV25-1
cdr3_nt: TGTGCCAGTTCTGGACAGCCCATACGGACCCAGTACTTC
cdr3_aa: CASSGQPIRTQYF

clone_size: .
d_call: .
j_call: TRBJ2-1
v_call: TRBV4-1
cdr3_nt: TGCGCCAGCAGCCAAGGGGGCAGGGCGTCTTACAATGAGCAGTTCTTC
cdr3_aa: CASSQGGRASYNEQFF

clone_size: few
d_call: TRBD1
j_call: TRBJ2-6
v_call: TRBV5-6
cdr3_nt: TGTGCCAGCAGCTCTAGACAGGGGGCGGGCGGGGCCAACGTCCTGACTTTC
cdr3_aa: CASSSRQGAGGANVLTF

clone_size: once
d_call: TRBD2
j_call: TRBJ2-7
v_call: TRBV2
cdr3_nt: TGTGCCAGCAGTTATAGCGGGAAGAGCTCCTACGAGCAGTACTTC
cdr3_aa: CASSYSGKSSYEQYF

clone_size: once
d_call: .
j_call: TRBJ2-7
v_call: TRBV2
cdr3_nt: TGTGCCAGCAGGCCCCCCGTCGGCAGGGCGTACGAGCAGTACTTC
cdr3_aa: CASRPPVGRAYEQYF

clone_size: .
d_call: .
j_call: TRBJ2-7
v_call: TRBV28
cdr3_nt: TGTGCCCTCTCCAGAGGTAGCGCCGCCTACGAGCAGTACTTC
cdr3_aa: CALSRGSAAYEQYF

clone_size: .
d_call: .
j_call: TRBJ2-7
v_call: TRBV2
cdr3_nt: TGTGCCAGCAGGAGGGGGTCGTACGAGCAGTACTTC
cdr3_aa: CASRRGSYEQYF

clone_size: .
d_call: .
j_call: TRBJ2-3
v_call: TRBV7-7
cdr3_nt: TGTGCCAGCAGCTTATCCGGTCCTGCAGATACGCAGTATTTT
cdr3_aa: CASSLSGPADTQYF

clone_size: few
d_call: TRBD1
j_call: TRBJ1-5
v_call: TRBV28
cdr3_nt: TGTGCCAGCAGTCATTTTTCCGGGACAGGACTTCAGTGGGGCAATCAGCCCCAGCATTTT
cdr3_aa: CASSHFSGTGLQWGNQPQHF

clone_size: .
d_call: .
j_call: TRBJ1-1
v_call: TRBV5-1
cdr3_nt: TGCGCCAGCAGCTTGGCCCAGGGAGGGGGGAACACTGAAGCTTTCTTT
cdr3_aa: CASSLAQGGGNTEAFF

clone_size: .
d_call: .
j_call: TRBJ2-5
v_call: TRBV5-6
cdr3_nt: TGTGCCAGCAGCTTGTCGGGTTGGATGGAGACCCAGTACTTC
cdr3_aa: CASSLSGWMETQYF

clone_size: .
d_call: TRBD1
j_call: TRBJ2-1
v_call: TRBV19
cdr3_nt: TGTGCCAGTAGTACCACCCTTATCCGGGACAGGGGCTACAATGAGCAGTTCTTC
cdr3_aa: CASSTTLIRDRGYNEQFF

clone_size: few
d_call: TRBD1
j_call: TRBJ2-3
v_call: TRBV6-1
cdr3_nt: TGTGCCAGCAGTGACCGGACAGGGGGCGTAGATACGCAGTATTTT
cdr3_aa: CASSDRTGGVDTQYF

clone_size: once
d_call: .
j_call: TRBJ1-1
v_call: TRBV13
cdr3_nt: TGTGCCAGCAAACGCGGTACGGGGAGCACTGAAGCTTTCTTT
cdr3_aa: CASKRGTGSTEAFF

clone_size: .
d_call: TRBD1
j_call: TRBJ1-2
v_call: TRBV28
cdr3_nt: TGTGCCAGCACCAAAGGACAGGGATATGGCTACACCTTC
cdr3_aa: CASTKGQGYGYTF

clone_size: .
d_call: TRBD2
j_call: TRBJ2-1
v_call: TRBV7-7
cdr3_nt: TGTGCCAGCAGCCCGGGGGGTTACAATGAGCAGTTCTTC
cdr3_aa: CASSPGGYNEQFF

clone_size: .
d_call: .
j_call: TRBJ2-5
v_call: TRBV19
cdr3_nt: TGTGCCAGTAGTATAGGCACGACTAGAGTACAAGAGACCCAGTACTTC
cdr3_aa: CASSIGTTRVQETQYF

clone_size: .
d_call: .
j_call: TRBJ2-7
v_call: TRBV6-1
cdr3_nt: TGTGCCAGCAAAGACTACGAGCAGTACTTC
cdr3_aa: CASKDYEQYF

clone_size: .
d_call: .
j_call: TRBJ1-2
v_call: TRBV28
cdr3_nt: TGTGCCAGCAGTTTTCGAGACTATGGCTACACCTTC
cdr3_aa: CASSFRDYGYTF

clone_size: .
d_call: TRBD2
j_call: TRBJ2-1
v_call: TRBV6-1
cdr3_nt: TGTGCCAGCGATCTAGCGGGAAGCGGCGAGCAGTTCTTC
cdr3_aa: CASDLAGSGEQFF

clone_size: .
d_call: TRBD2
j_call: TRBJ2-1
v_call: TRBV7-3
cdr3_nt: TGTGCCAGCAGCCGAACGAGCGGGAGAGCTCCAAATGAGCAGTTCTTC
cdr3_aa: CASSRTSGRAPNEQFF

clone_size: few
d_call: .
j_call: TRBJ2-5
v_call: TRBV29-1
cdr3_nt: TGCAGCGTTGAAGCGGGTGGGGGCCAGACCCAGTACTTC
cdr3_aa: CSVEAGGGQTQYF

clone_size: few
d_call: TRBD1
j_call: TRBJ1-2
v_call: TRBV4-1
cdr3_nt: TGCGCCAGCAGCCAAGGGACAGGGGGCGCGAGCTATGGCTACACCTTC
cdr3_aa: CASSQGTGGASYGYTF

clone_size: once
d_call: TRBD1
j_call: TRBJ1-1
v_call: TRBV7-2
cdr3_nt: TGTGCCAGCAGCCCAGACAGGGGGCGAGCTTTCTTT
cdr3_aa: CASSPDRGRAFF

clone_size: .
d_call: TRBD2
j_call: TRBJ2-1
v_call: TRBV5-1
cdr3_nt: TGCGCCAGCAGCTCCCAGTTGGTAGCGGGAGGCCCATTAAGTGAGCAGTTCTTC
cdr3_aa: CASSSQLVAGGPLSEQFF

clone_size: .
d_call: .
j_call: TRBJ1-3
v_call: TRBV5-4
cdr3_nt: TGTGCCAGCAGCCTAGACAGATTCTCTGGAAACACCATATATTTT
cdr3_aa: CASSLDRFSGNTIYF